The 25 T cell receptor beta chains below come from one sample, sequenced in a study of T cell responses to AZD1222 COVID-19 vaccine. Sequencing used immunoSEQ multiplex PCR; TCRdb keeps in-frame clones, though not all of them. In the table there are over 100,000 clones, roughly nine tenths of which are singletons. Material: peripheral blood, obtained on day 0 of AZD1222 vaccination. Every receptor here comes from an adult in good health.

This chain joins TRBV7-2 and TRBJ1-1, with D perhaps TRBD1 (5 bases). This CDR3 has 14 residues. The V and J ends lost 7 bases and 1 base respectively, with 13 bases between them. CDR1 and CDR2 from the germline V gene are SGHTA and FQGNSA. CDR3 nucleotide sequence: TGTGCCAGCACAAAGGGGCCCGGGAACACTGAAGCTTTCTTT. Protein sequence: CASTKGPGNTEAFF. The complete variable domain, with remaining parts taken from reference TRBV7-2 and TRBJ1-1, reads GAGVSQSPSNKVTEKGKDVELRCDPISGHTALYWYRQSLGQGLEFLIYFQGNSAPDKSGLPSDRFSAERTGGSVSTLTIQRTQQEDSAVYLCASTKGPGNTEAFFGQGTRLTVV.

V gene TRBV4-3 combines with J gene TRBJ1-2; possibly TRBD1 for D (5 bases). CDR3 size: 16 residues. Trimming removed 0 bases at V and 1 base at J, with 12 bases between. Germline lookup yields CDR1 LGHNA and CDR2 YSLEER. The CDR3 DNA reads as TGCGCCAGCAGCCAAGATGCAGGCAGGGTTAACTATGGCTACACCTTC. Its translation: CASSQDAGRVNYGYTF.

V gene TRBV29-1 combines with J gene TRBJ2-1; 9 positions agree with TRBD1. CDR1 is SQVTM, CDR2 ANQGSEA, per germline. J gave up 13 bases and V 6 bases, and 13 bases lay outside the gene matches. There are 13 residues in the CDR3. The CDR3 loop is CSVGADRGRPQFF. The CDR3 bases are TGCAGCGTCGGAGCGGACAGGGGTCGCCCCCAGTTCTTC.

The V gene is TRBV6-5, the J gene TRBJ1-2; 10 bases map to TRBD1. Germline loops: CDR1 MNHEY, CDR2 SVGAGI. Trimming took 6 bases from V and 7 from J; bases not matched to a gene: 11. The CDR3 contains 15 residues. The CDR3 loop reads CASSSNPGTGVGYTF. CDR3 sequence (DNA): TGTGCCAGCAGCTCTAACCCCGGGACAGGGGTTGGCTACACCTTC.

J is TRBJ2-2 and V is TRBV3-1 (or the pseudogene TRBV3-2); no reliable D call. The CDR3 loop spans 14 amino acids. V gave up 2 bases and J gave up 4 bases, with 8 bases separating them. Looked up from germline, CDR1 is LGHDT and CDR2 is YNNKEL (reference sequence). CDR3 coding DNA: TGTGCCAGCAGCCAATTCAGGACCACCGGGGAGCTGTTTTTT. This translates into CASSQFRTTGELFF.

The V and J genes are TRBV7-2 and TRBJ1-2; D is perhaps TRBD1 (6 bases). CDR1 SGHTA and CDR2 FQGNSA come from the germline V gene. The CDR3 consists of 15 residues. Trimming removed 5 bases at V and 5 bases at J, with 18 bases between. The DNA of the CDR3 is TGTGCCAGCAGCCTAGGGAACAGGGAGGGTTATGGCTACACCTTC. Amino acid sequence: CASSLGNREGYGYTF.

The V gene is TRBV28, the J gene TRBJ2-6, with D perhaps TRBD2 (5 bases). The germline CDR1 and CDR2 sequences are MDHEN and SYDVKM. The length of the CDR3 is 17 residues. V lost 2 bases to trimming and J lost 0 bases, with 11 bases between them. The CDR3 reads CASSLLAYSSGANVLTF. The CDR3 nucleotides are TGTGCCAGCAGTTTACTAGCCTACAGCTCTGGGGCCAACGTCCTGACTTTC.

The V and J genes are TRBV4-3 and TRBJ1-1; D might be TRBD1 (5 bases). CDR1 and CDR2 (germline): LGHNA, YSLEER. The CDR3 runs 13 residues. V shed 7 bases and J shed 6 bases, with 15 bases lying between them. This CDR3 is CASTGPDFAEAFF. CDR3 bases: TGCGCCAGCACAGGGCCCGATTTCGCTGAAGCTTTCTTT.

The genes are TRBV6-5 and TRBJ1-4; 7 bases match TRBD1. This CDR3 spans 15 amino acids. With V trimmed by 2 bases and J by 5 bases, 5 bases remained unmatched. CDR1 and CDR2 (germline): MNHEY, SVGAGI. The CDR3 protein is CASSYVPRGNEKLFF. The CDR3 region has the DNA TGTGCCAGCAGTTACGTGCCCAGGGGGAATGAAAAACTGTTTTTT.

This chain connects TRBV23-1 to TRBJ2-7, with D possibly TRBD2 on 7 matching bases. TRBV23-1 is an ORF for which the function is uncertain. This CDR3 region has 15 residues. Trimming stripped 0 bases from V and 2 bases from J, with 11 bases between. The CDR3: CASSQSGGRPYEQYF. As DNA, the CDR3 is TGCGCCAGCAGTCAATCGGGGGGGCGCCCCTACGAGCAGTACTTC.

The V gene is TRBV10-3, the J gene TRBJ1-3; TRBD1 is a possible D gene (5 bases). V dropped 6 bases and J dropped 0 bases, with 9 bases sitting between them. Germline loops: CDR1 ENHRY, CDR2 SYGVKD. This CDR3 is built from 14 residues. The CDR3 protein is CAIRGGGSGNTIYF. The CDR3 DNA sequence: TGTGCCATCAGGGGTGGGGGCTCTGGAAACACCATATATTTT.

The J gene is TRBJ2-1, the V gene TRBV7-3; the D gene is possibly TRBD2 (6 bases). Germline V lookup: CDR1 SGHTA, CDR2 FQGTGA. V lost 6 bases to trimming and J lost 0 bases, with 18 bases between them. The CDR3 contains 17 residues. The CDR3 is CASSALVRGSSYNEQFF. The DNA of the CDR3 is TGTGCCAGCAGTGCCCTTGTGCGGGGCAGCTCCTACAATGAGCAGTTCTTC.

V usage is TRBV7-6 and J usage is TRBJ1-1; no clear D. Germline assignment: CDR1 SGHVS and CDR2 FNYEAQ. Trimming removed 1 base at V and 2 bases at J, with 5 bases between. There are 13 residues in the CDR3. The CDR3 sequence: CASSLDLNTEAFF. In DNA form, the CDR3 reads TGTGCCAGCAGCTTAGACTTAAACACTGAAGCTTTCTTT. Together with reference TRBV7-6 and TRBJ1-1, the CDR3 gives the full variable domain: GAGVSQSPRYKVTKRGQDVALRCDPISGHVSLYWYRQALGQGPEFLTYFNYEAQQDKSGLPNDRFSAERPEGSISTLTIQRTEQRDSAMYRCASSLDLNTEAFFGQGTRLTVV.

V gene TRBV7-2 combines with J gene TRBJ2-7; D is perhaps TRBD1 or TRBD2 (6 bases each). Germline values: CDR1 SGHTA, CDR2 FQGNSA. CDR3 length: 14 amino acids. The germline V and J ends were trimmed by 1 base and 5 bases, with 12 bases remaining between them. DNA for the CDR3: TGTGCCAGCAGCTTAGTAGGGGGGTACGACGAGCAGTACTTC. It specifies CASSLVGGYDEQYF.

The chain couples TRBV7-3 to TRBJ2-1; D remains ambiguous. The CDR3 runs to 13 residues. Germline V gene data show CDR1 as SGHTA and CDR2 as FQGTGA. Trimming stripped 5 bases from V and 6 bases from J, with 11 bases between. The CDR3 spells CASSLRLLNEQFF. CDR3 sequence (DNA): TGTGCCAGCAGCCTGCGGCTCCTCAATGAGCAGTTCTTC. Variable domain in full (rest from reference TRBV7-3 and TRBJ2-1): GAGVSQTPSNKVTEKGKYVELRCDPISGHTALYWYRQSLGQGPEFLIYFQGTGAADDSGLPNDRFFAVRPEGSVSTLKIQRTERGDSAVYLCASSLRLLNEQFFGPGTRLTVL.

This chain links TRBV15 with TRBJ1-1, with 7 bases fitting TRBD1. CDR1 is LNHNV and CDR2 is YYDKDF in the germline V gene (reference sequence). Unmatched junction bases numbered 7, after V lost 6 bases and J lost 6 bases. The CDR3 sequence is 13 residues long. CDR3 DNA: TGTGCCACCAGACCCCGGACAGGACCTGAAGCTTTCTTT. It is translated as CATRPRTGPEAFF. The full variable domain, completed using reference TRBV15 and TRBJ1-1, is DAMVIQNPRYQVTQFGKPVTLSCSQTLNHNVMYWYQQKSSQAPKLLFHYYDKDFNNEADTPDNFQSRRPNTSFCFLDIRSPGLGDTAMYLCATRPRTGPEAFFGQGTRLTVV.

This sequence joins TRBV7-2 and TRBJ1-2, with 8 bases identical to TRBD1. Germline V lookup: CDR1 SGHTA, CDR2 FQGNSA. The CDR3 length is 15 residues. The trim removed 1 base at V and 8 bases at J, leaving 9 bases unmatched. The CDR3: CASSLVSQGAQGYTF. In DNA, the CDR3 is TGTGCCAGCAGCTTAGTATCGCAGGGGGCGCAGGGCTACACCTTC.

V and J are TRBV24-1 and TRBJ1-3, with unresolved D. V was pared by 3 bases and J by 3 bases, with 14 bases between. The length of the CDR3 is 16 residues. Germline V gene sequence: CDR1 KGHDR, CDR2 SFDVKD. The CDR3 spells CATSDPGSANGNTIYF. DNA of the CDR3: TGTGCCACCAGTGATCCGGGGTCGGCAAATGGAAACACCATATATTTT.

The chain couples TRBV5-1 to TRBJ2-7; possible D gene TRBD1, 6 bases. Germline V gene data show CDR1 as SGHRS and CDR2 as YFSETQ. This CDR3 is built from 16 residues. The ends were cut back, 7 bases at V and 5 bases at J, with 25 bases in the middle. The CDR3 DNA is TGCGCCAGCCATCCTGGGGACAAGGGGTGGAGAGACGAGCAGTACTTC. Translating it yields CASHPGDKGWRDEQYF.

The table lists this clone with a count of one. This chain uses TRBV19 with TRBJ1-6; 8 bases align to TRBD1. Germline V gene data show CDR1 as LNHDA and CDR2 as SQIVND (reference sequence). The CDR3 is made up of 14 amino acids. J was trimmed by 8 bases and V by 5 bases; bases with no gene match: 5. The CDR3 reads CASSPGQGDSPLHF. DNA of the CDR3: TGTGCCAGTAGTCCCGGACAGGGCGATTCACCCCTCCACTTT. The full variable domain, completed using reference TRBV19 and TRBJ1-6, is DGGITQSPKYLFRKEGQNVTLSCEQNLNHDAMYWYRQDPGQGLRLIYYSQIVNDFQKGDIAEGYSVSREKKESFPLTVTSAQKNPTAFYLCASSPGQGDSPLHFGNGTRLTVT.

This chain uses TRBV7-2 with TRBJ2-7; possible D gene TRBD2, 8 bases. The CDR3 is 17 amino acids. The germline V and J ends were trimmed by 2 bases and 1 base, with 18 bases remaining between them. CDR1 SGHTA and CDR2 FQGNSA come from the germline V gene. The CDR3 nucleotides read TGTGCCAGCAGCTTATCGGGAGGGGGCAGGGCATCCTACGAGCAGTACTTC. Translating gives CASSLSGGGRASYEQYF.

V gene TRBV27 combines with J gene TRBJ1-2; 9 bases align to TRBD1. The germline gives CDR1 MNHEY, CDR2 SMNVEV (reference sequence). This CDR3 comprises 15 residues. The ends lost 4 bases at V and 2 bases at J; junction bases unmatched: 5. CDR3 sequence reads: CASSSQGASNYGYTF. The DNA of the CDR3 is TGTGCCAGCAGTTCACAGGGGGCTAGCAACTATGGCTACACCTTC.

This chain uses TRBV2 with TRBJ2-7, with 8 bases fitting TRBD1. The CDR3 has 13 amino acids. Looked up from germline, CDR1 is SNHLY and CDR2 is FYNNEI. V dropped 6 bases and J dropped 4; count of bases not matched to a gene: 5. CDR3 sequence (DNA): TGTGCCAGCAGGACAGGGGAGAGGTACGAGCAGTACTTC. It encodes CASRTGERYEQYF.

This chain connects TRBV6-4 to TRBJ1-2; perhaps TRBD1 as D (5 bases). V was shortened by 3 bases and J by 3 bases, with 11 bases between the two germline ends. The V gene's germline CDR1 is MRHNA and CDR2 SNTAGT. The CDR3 loop spans 14 amino acids. The chain's CDR3 is CASSEGVGDYGYTF. The CDR3 nucleotides are TGTGCCAGCAGTGAAGGGGTTGGCGACTATGGCTACACCTTC.

The rearrangement uses TRBV5-1 and TRBJ2-5, with D unclear. Per the germline V gene, CDR1 is SGHRS and CDR2 is YFSETQ. The V and J ends lost 2 bases and 2 bases respectively, with 10 bases between them. The CDR3 is 14 amino acids. This CDR3 is CASSFNALQETQYF. The CDR3 DNA follows: TGCGCCAGCAGCTTCAACGCCCTTCAAGAGACCCAGTACTTC. Based on the CDR3 plus reference TRBV5-1 and TRBJ2-5, the full variable domain is KAGVTQTPRYLIKTRGQQVTLSCSPISGHRSVSWYQQTPGQGLQFLFEYFSETQRNKGNFPGRFSGRQFSNSRSEMNVSTLELGDSALYLCASSFNALQETQYFGPGTRLLVL.